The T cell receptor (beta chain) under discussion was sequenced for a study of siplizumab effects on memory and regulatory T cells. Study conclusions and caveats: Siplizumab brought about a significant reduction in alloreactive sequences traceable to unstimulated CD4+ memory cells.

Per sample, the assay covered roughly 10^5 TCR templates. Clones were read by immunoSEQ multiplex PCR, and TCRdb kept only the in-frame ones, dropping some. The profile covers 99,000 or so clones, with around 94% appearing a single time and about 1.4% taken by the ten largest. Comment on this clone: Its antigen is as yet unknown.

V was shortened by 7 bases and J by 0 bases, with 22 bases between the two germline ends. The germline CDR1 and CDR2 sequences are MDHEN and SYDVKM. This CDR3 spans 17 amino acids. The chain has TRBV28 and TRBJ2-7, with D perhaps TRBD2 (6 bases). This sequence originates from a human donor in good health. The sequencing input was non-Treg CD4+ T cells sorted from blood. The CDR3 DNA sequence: TGTGCCAGCAAGGTTATTGGCTCGGGACTTCGCTCCTACGAGCAGTACTTC. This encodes CASKVIGSGLRSYEQYF.